These T cell receptor beta chains were read from a single sample in a study of OX40 agonist ivuxolimab in advanced cancers. Here immunoSEQ multiplex PCR was the method, and the copy in TCRdb shows in-frame clones only, minus some. The sample shows about 60,000 clones, about nine tenths of them seen only once. This material consisted of CD4+ or CD8+ T cells sorted from blood, taken in a trial of the OX40 agonist ivuxolimab. These TCRs come from an adult with an advanced solid tumor such as melanoma, head and neck, liver or kidney cancer. Each CDR3 is given with its conserved first and last residue.

j_call	v_call	cdr3_aa
TRBJ2-3	TRBV7-9	CASRVTDTQYF
TRBJ1-5	TRBV21-1	CASSPGGHQPQHF
TRBJ2-7	TRBV6-6	CASSTGVHYEQYF
.	TRBV28	CASSPTVREQYF
TRBJ2-7	TRBV6-4	CAPGPVLAGLYEQYF
TRBJ2-5	TRBV11-2	CASTDGRRETQYF
TRBJ2-7	TRBV5-5	CASSQGSTGAYEQYF
TRBJ1-3	TRBV29-1	CSVPTGQPTSGNTIYF
TRBJ1-1	TRBV9	CASSSLRDTEAFF
TRBJ1-2	TRBV6-5	CASSIREGYDYGYTF
TRBJ2-3	TRBV18	CASSHLRDTQYF
TRBJ2-7	TRBV19	CASSDGPRKGRYEQYF
TRBJ2-1	TRBV6-1	CASSTDRVAEQFF
TRBJ2-2	TRBV7-3	CASSLWPGELFF
.	TRBV7-8	CASSLGWDWRERGPYEQYF
TRBJ2-2	TRBV6-5	CASSLAGGPAGELFF
TRBJ2-2	TRBV11-3	CASSLGQPGTGELFF
TRBJ2-7	TRBV5-5	CASSLQTGRYEQYF
TRBJ2-5	TRBV9	CASSPRAGTQETQYF
TRBJ2-3	TRBV11-1	CASSFREGKDTQYF